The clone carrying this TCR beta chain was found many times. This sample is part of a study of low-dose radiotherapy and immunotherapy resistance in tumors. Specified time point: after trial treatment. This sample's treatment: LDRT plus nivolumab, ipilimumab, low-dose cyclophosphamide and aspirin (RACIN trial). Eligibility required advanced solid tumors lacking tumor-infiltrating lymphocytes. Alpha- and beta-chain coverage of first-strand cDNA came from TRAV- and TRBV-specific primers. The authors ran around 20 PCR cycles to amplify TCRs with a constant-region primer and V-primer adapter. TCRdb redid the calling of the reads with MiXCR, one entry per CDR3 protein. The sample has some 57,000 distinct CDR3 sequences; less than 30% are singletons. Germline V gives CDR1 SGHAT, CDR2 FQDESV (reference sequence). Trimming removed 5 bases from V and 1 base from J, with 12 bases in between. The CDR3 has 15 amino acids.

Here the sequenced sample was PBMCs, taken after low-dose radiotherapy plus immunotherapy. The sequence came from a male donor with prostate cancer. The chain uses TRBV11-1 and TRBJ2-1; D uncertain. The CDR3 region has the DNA TGTGCCAGCAGCCCGCGACTCCTTTCCTACAATGAGCAGTTCTTC. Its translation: CASSPRLLSYNEQFF. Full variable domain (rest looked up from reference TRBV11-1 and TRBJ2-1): EAEVAQSPRYKITEKSQAVAFWCDPISGHATLYWYRQILGQGPELLVQFQDESVVDDSQLPKDRFSAERLKGVDSTLKIQPAELGDSAMYLCASSPRLLSYNEQFFGPGTRLTVL.